The next 13 T cell receptor beta chains were all read from a single sample in a study of T cell repertoires in cytomegalovirus infection (dated by TCRdb to the late 2010s). Sequenced on an Illumina HiSeq 1500. The public reads were reprocessed in TCRdb via fastp at Q25 and MiXCR, keeping in-frame beta chains. CDR3 protein sequences are deduplicated, and each keeps its most common genes and DNA. The sample table shows hundreds of thousands of distinct CDR3 sequences, and about 9.1% are seen once. The ten largest clones capture about 2.3% of the sample. Sequences were obtained from PBMCs. Receptors were obtained from a human donor in good health (CMV status not recorded). Some clones in this sample may be carry-over from other donors' samples.

In its sample, this clonotype was seen many times. V and J are TRBV5-5 and TRBJ1-2; D remains unclear. Germline CDR1 SGHKS, CDR2 YYEKEE (reference sequence). The CDR3 has 15 amino acids. V gave up 6 bases and J gave up 6 bases, with 21 bases separating them. The CDR3 nucleotides read TGTGCCAGCAAGAAACAGATCCTGCCTCTGGATGGCTACACCTTC. Translating it yields CASKKQILPLDGYTF. Full variable domain (outside the CDR3, taken from reference TRBV5-5 and TRBJ1-2): DAGVTQSPTHLIKTRGQQVTLRCSPISGHKSVSWYQQVLGQGPQFIFQYYEKEERGRGNFPDRFSARQFPNYSSELNVNALLLGDSALYLCASKKQILPLDGYTFGSGTRLTVV.

This clonotype was seen repeatedly, ten times or more. The CDR3 nucleotides read TGCAGCGTTCCTACAGGGGAATACGAGCAGTACTTC. It codes for CSVPTGEYEQYF. This chain joins TRBV29-1 and TRBJ2-7; 7 nucleotides match TRBD1. The CDR3 covers 12 residues. Germline V gene data show CDR1 as SQVTM and CDR2 as ANQGSEA. V trimming: 5 bases; J trimming: 4 bases; junction bases outside the gene matches: 5.

This clonotype was found many times. The V and J genes are TRBV7-8 and TRBJ1-5; D is unresolved. Germline V gene data show CDR1 as SGHVS and CDR2 as FQNEAQ. V dropped 5 bases and J dropped 6 bases, with 14 bases sitting between them. The CDR3 has 14 amino acids. The CDR3 DNA reads TGTGCCAGCAGCCGCGGCGCTCGGGGTCAGCCCCAGCATTTT. Translating gives CASSRGARGQPQHF.

A note on this clonotype: As the CDR3 is not closed by the conserved phenylalanine or tryptophan, this likely results from a read error. This rearrangement joins TRBV5-5 to TRBJ2-1; tentatively, D is TRBD1 (5 bases). The germline V gene has CDR1 SGHKS and CDR2 YYEKEE (reference sequence). V was cut by 3 bases and J by 8 bases, with 12 bases left in between. The CDR3 runs to 13 residues. CDR3 in amino acids: CASSWTDRHEQFS. The CDR3 DNA follows: TGTGCCAGCAGCTGGACCGACAGACATGAGCAGTTCTCC.

Here the CDR3 reads CASSQRGQLNTEAFF. The CDR3 bases are TGTGCCAGCAGCCAAAGGGGTCAGTTGAACACTGAAGCTTTCTTT. This chain joins TRBV3-1 and TRBJ1-1, with a weak D call TRBD1 (5 bases). The germline V and J ends were trimmed by 2 bases and 0 bases, with 10 bases remaining between them. This CDR3 contains 15 residues. CDR1 and CDR2 from the germline V gene are LGHDT and YNNKEL (reference sequence).

This clonotype has ten or more counts. Written as DNA, the CDR3 is TGCAGCGTTGAGTGGGGGACCGATCAGCCCCAGCATTTT. Its translation is CSVEWGTDQPQHF. The rearrangement uses TRBV29-1 and TRBJ1-5; D might be TRBD1 (5 bases). Germline V lookup: CDR1 SQVTM, CDR2 ANQGSEA. The ends were cut back, 3 bases at V and 5 bases at J, with 11 bases in the middle. The CDR3 is 13 amino acids.

A note on this clonotype: At one end the junction does not follow the germline gene, possibly because of a read error. The gene calls are TRBV7-6 and TRBJ1-4; D gene ambiguous. The germline gives CDR1 SGHVS, CDR2 FNYEAQ. The CDR3 is made up of 11 amino acids. DNA of the CDR3: TGTGCCAGCAGCTCGCCTTCGGGCCTCGTGTTT. Its protein product is CASSSPSGLVF.

Ten or more counts support this clonotype. This rearrangement joins TRBV20-1 to TRBJ1-1, with D perhaps matching TRBD1 (5 bases). Per germline, CDR1 DFQATT and CDR2 SNEGSKA (reference sequence). Trimming stripped 4 bases from V and 0 bases from J, with 9 bases between. CDR3 length equals 13 residues. The CDR3 DNA sequence: TGCAGTGCTACCGGGACTGTGAACACTGAAGCTTTCTTT. It codes for CSATGTVNTEAFF.

There are many counts of this clonotype. The chain has TRBV7-3 and TRBJ2-2; the D gene is possibly TRBD1 (5 bases). Germline-derived CDR1 and CDR2 are SGHTA and FQGTGA. This CDR3 spans 15 amino acids. Trimming took off 2 bases at V and 3 bases at J, with 10 bases between the two ends. CDR3 sequence: CASSLLGVDTGELFF. The CDR3 coding sequence is TGTGCCAGCAGCTTACTAGGGGTCGACACCGGGGAGCTGTTTTTT.

In its sample, this clonotype was seen a few times. The genes are TRBV4-3 and TRBJ2-5, with D perhaps matching TRBD2 (5 bases). The ends were cut back, 1 base at V and 5 bases at J, with 8 bases in the middle. The CDR3 is 13 residues long. CDR1 is LGHNA, CDR2 YSLEER, per germline. The CDR3 here is CASSQGERETQYF. CDR3 DNA sequence: TGCGCCAGCAGCCAAGGGGAGAGGGAGACCCAGTACTTC.

This clonotype was seen many times. The rearrangement uses TRBV12-3 or TRBV12-4 and TRBJ1-5; D gene ambiguous. This CDR3 has 13 residues. V was pared by 4 bases and J by 4 bases, with 8 bases between. CDR3 sequence (DNA): TGTGCCAGCAGTTGGTCCCAAAATCAGCCCCAGCATTTT. Translating it yields CASSWSQNQPQHF.

This clonotype was counted at least ten times. The rearrangement links TRBV7-2 to TRBJ1-3, with D unresolved. CDR1 SGHTA and CDR2 FQGNSA come from the germline V gene. This CDR3 contains 15 residues. Trimming left V 2 bases short and J 0 bases short, with 8 bases between. CDR3 nucleotides: TGTGCCAGCAGCTTATCGGGCCCCTCTGGAAACACCATATATTTT. Its protein product is CASSLSGPSGNTIYF. The full variable domain, with the rest looked up from reference TRBV7-2 and TRBJ1-3, is GAGVSQSPSNKVTEKGKDVELRCDPISGHTALYWYRQSLGQGLEFLIYFQGNSAPDKSGLPSDRFSAERTGGSVSTLTIQRTQQEDSAVYLCASSLSGPSGNTIYFGEGSWLTVV.

At least ten counts were recorded for this clonotype. The chain carries TRBV7-9 and TRBJ1-2; no reliable D call. The CDR3 runs to 13 residues. V was clipped by 10 bases and J by 0 bases, with 12 bases between them. The V gene's germline CDR1 is SEHNR and CDR2 FQNEAQ (reference sequence). In DNA form, the CDR3 reads TGTGCCACTCGTAACATACCTAACTATGGCTACACCTTC. This gives the protein CATRNIPNYGYTF.